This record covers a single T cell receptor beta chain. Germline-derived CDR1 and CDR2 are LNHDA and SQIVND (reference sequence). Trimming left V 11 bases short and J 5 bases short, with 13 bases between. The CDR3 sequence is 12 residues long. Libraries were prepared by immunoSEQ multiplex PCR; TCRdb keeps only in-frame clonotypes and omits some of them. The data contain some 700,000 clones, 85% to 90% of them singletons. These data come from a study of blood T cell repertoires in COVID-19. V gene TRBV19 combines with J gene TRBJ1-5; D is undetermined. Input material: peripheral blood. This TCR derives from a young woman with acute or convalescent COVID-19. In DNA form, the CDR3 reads TGTGCCGCGGGGTCTCCCTATCAGCCCCAGCATTTT. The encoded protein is CAAGSPYQPQHF.